This is a list of T cell receptor beta chains from one sample in a study of blood T cell repertoires in COVID-19. Here immunoSEQ multiplex PCR was the method, and the copy in TCRdb shows in-frame clones only, minus some. The repertoire includes about 170,000 clones, approximately 87% of them detected once, and 3.7% sits in the top ten. Sample: peripheral blood. The source is a man between 18 and 29 years old with active or convalescent COVID-19. CDR3s include the opening cysteine and the closing phenylalanine or tryptophan.

V: TRBV12-3/TRBV12-4; J: TRBJ2-1; CDR3: CASSLVLAGSLFF
V: TRBV30; J: TRBJ1-5; CDR3: CAWSLSSAGQPQHF
V: TRBV25-1; J: TRBJ1-2; CDR3: CASSEYDRSGYTF
V: TRBV24-1; J: TRBJ2-2; CDR3: CATSDLKEGRTGELFF
V: TRBV7-9; J: TRBJ2-1; CDR3: CASSFGTGLLYEQFF
V: TRBV12-3/TRBV12-4; J: TRBJ2-2; CDR3: CASQSTDTGELFF
V: TRBV2; J: TRBJ1-6; CDR3: CASSVSRGDNSPLHF
V: TRBV18; J: TRBJ1-1; CDR3: CASSFGQGNTEAFF
V: TRBV12-3/TRBV12-4; J: TRBJ2-1; CDR3: CASSFRGYNEQFF
V: TRBV11-3; J: TRBJ2-3; CDR3: CASSPDARGTQYF
V: TRBV21-1; J: TRBJ2-7; CDR3: CASSKDGGGSYEQYF
V: TRBV5-4; J: TRBJ1-2; CDR3: CASSLEAGELGYTF
V: TRBV7-6; J: TRBJ1-5; CDR3: CASSRTEDSNQPQHF
V: TRBV7-2; J: TRBJ2-1; CDR3: CASSLVGTRYPNEQFF
V: TRBV2; J: TRBJ1-1; CDR3: CASSVGEVNTEAFF
V: TRBV28; J: TRBJ2-5; CDR3: CARVTGKDRKETQYF
V: TRBV2; J: TRBJ1-2; CDR3: CASGGDRDNYGYTF
V: TRBV7-6; J: TRBJ2-1; CDR3: CASSLRQGTYNEQFF
V: TRBV25-1; J: TRBJ1-2; CDR3: CASSEYGEQRYGYTF
V: TRBV9; J: TRBJ1-2; CDR3: CASSGGQAALSNYGYTF
V: TRBV7-9; J: TRBJ2-1; CDR3: CASSFFRTSGRNEQFF
V: TRBV28; J: TRBJ2-6; CDR3: CASSLGGSGANVLTF
V: TRBV24-1; J: TRBJ2-7; CDR3: CATPSGATHEQYF
V: TRBV5-6; J: TRBJ1-5; CDR3: CASSKDRGYSNQPQHF
V: TRBV6-5; J: TRBJ2-1; CDR3: CASRRSDEQFF
V: TRBV7-9; J: TRBJ2-2; CDR3: CASSPGKGGELFF
V: TRBV28; J: TRBJ2-1; CDR3: CASWTSGRYNEQFF
V: TRBV4-2; J: TRBJ2-5; CDR3: CASSQGTGLAKTQYF
V: TRBV19; J: TRBJ2-1; CDR3: CASSIYRGNEQFF
V: TRBV28; J: TRBJ2-2; CDR3: CASSLPGQNTGELFF
V: TRBV10-3; J: TRBJ2-2; CDR3: CAISESSRGTGELFF
V: TRBV2; J: TRBJ1-4; CDR3: CASSLLHPQGIGEKLFF